Presented here are 18 T cell receptor beta chains from one specimen sequenced in a study of T cell changes during pregnancy in multiple sclerosis. Clones were sequenced by immunoSEQ multiplex PCR, and TCRdb holds only the in-frame ones, with some missing. The sample lists around 110,000 clones, around 90% occurring once. The sequencing used peripheral blood, collected after pregnancy. These TCRs come from a female donor with multiple sclerosis, enrolled in a pregnancy study.

Remarks on this clone: This sample also contains other DNA sequences that code for the same CDR3. The chain couples TRBV29-1 to TRBJ1-1; 8 nucleotides line up with TRBD1. Germline loops: CDR1 SQVTM, CDR2 ANQGSEA. The CDR3 sequence is 13 residues long. For the CDR3, the DNA is TGCAGTGTCCTAGGACAGGGTTCAACTGAAGCTTTCTTT. It is translated as CSVLGQGSTEAFF.

The chain is built from TRBV14 and TRBJ2-7, with 10 bases fitting TRBD2. Germline CDR1 reads SGHDN; CDR2 reads FVKESK. After removal of 5 bases from V and 0 bases from J, the junction contained 7 bases not matched to a gene. CDR3 length equals 16 residues. This CDR3 is CASSGETSGHSYEQYF. The CDR3 DNA reads TGTGCCAGCAGCGGAGAGACTAGCGGGCACTCCTACGAGCAGTACTTC.

The chain couples TRBV28 to TRBJ1-3; 7 positions match TRBD1. V shed 1 base, J shed 8 bases, and the junction held 5 bases outside the gene matches. Germline CDR1 MDHEN, CDR2 SYDVKM. The CDR3 is 14 residues long. CDR3 bases: TGTGCCAGCAGTTTATCCCGGACAGGTTACACCATATATTTT. This codes for CASSLSRTGYTIYF.

The chain recombines TRBV7-2 with TRBJ2-2; D not certain. The CDR3 is made up of 14 amino acids. V gave up 3 bases and J gave up 3 bases, with 8 bases separating them. Germline CDR1 is SGHTA and CDR2 is FQGNSA. The CDR3 loop is CASSFSRDTGELFF. CDR3 nucleotide sequence: TGTGCCAGCAGCTTTTCCCGCGACACCGGGGAGCTGTTTTTT.

The V call is TRBV13, the J call TRBJ2-5; 10 positions match TRBD1. Germline CDR1 is PRHDT and CDR2 is FYEKMQ (reference sequence). The V gene end was trimmed by 4 bases and the J gene end by 5 bases; junction bases not matched to a gene: 10. The CDR3 covers 16 residues. The CDR3 sequence is CASSSRWTGGSETQYF. In nucleotides, the CDR3 is TGTGCCAGCAGCTCCCGTTGGACAGGGGGTTCTGAGACCCAGTACTTC.

This clone was found once. The chain employs TRBV19 and TRBJ1-1, with a tentative D call TRBD1 (5 bases). The CDR3 runs 14 residues. The V end lost 5 bases, the J end lost 4 bases, and 14 bases lay between the germline ends. Germline V CDR1 and CDR2: LNHDA, SQIVND (reference sequence). This CDR3 reads CASSAPSGLTEAFF. CDR3 sequence (DNA): TGTGCCAGTAGTGCCCCGTCAGGGCTCACTGAAGCTTTCTTT.

The chain combines TRBV9 with TRBJ2-7, with 7 bases fitting TRBD2. The CDR3 has 15 amino acids. Trimming removed 5 bases from V and 5 bases from J; junction bases left unmatched: 13. Germline V gene sequence: CDR1 SGDLS, CDR2 YYNGEE. The CDR3 here is CASSTSGTTPNEQYF. DNA for the CDR3: TGTGCCAGCAGTACAAGCGGGACTACCCCTAACGAGCAGTACTTC.

The rearrangement links TRBV6-1 to TRBJ2-2; 8 nucleotides align to TRBD1. J lost 1 base, V lost 6 bases, and 4 bases had no gene match. CDR3 length equals 15 residues. Germline CDR1 MNHNS, CDR2 SASEGT. The CDR3 nucleotides are TGTGCCAGCAGCCCCGGGACAGGGAACACCGGGGAGCTGTTTTTT. Translating gives CASSPGTGNTGELFF.

The CDR3 here is CASNALKTGRYHEQYF. The CDR3 region has the DNA TGTGCCAGCAACGCCCTAAAGACAGGGAGGTACCACGAGCAGTACTTC. This chain links TRBV11-2 with TRBJ2-7; possible D gene TRBD1, 7 bases. This CDR3 spans 16 amino acids. Trimming took 7 bases from V and 5 from J, leaving 24 bases between them. Germline V CDR1 and CDR2: SGHAT, FQNNGV.

The chain joins TRBV9 to TRBJ1-2; 11 nucleotides agree with TRBD1. V lost 3 bases, J lost 4 bases, and 8 bases stayed unmatched. CDR1 and CDR2 from the germline V gene are SGDLS and YYNGEE. CDR3 size: 16 residues. The CDR3 spells CASSAQSGTGGYGYTF. CDR3 bases: TGTGCCAGCAGCGCTCAATCCGGGACAGGGGGCTATGGCTACACCTTC.

J is TRBJ2-2 and V is TRBV7-8; weak D call: TRBD2 (7 bases). This CDR3 has 17 residues. V gave up 5 bases and J gave up 1 base, with 17 bases separating them. Germline lookup yields CDR1 SGHVS and CDR2 FQNEAQ. CDR3 region: CASSSLIGGGNTGELFF. In DNA form, the CDR3 reads TGTGCCAGCAGCAGCTTAATAGGGGGGGGGAACACCGGGGAGCTGTTTTTT.

The chain couples TRBV19 to TRBJ1-1; TRBD1 aligns across 7 bases. V dropped 5 bases and J dropped 5; count of bases not matched to a gene: 5. Germline V gene data show CDR1 as LNHDA and CDR2 as SQIVND (reference sequence). This CDR3 comprises 13 residues. The CDR3 bases are TGTGCCAGTAGTTCCACAGGGGTAACTGAAGCTTTCTTT. Protein product: CASSSTGVTEAFF. Together with reference TRBV19 and TRBJ1-1, the CDR3 gives the full variable domain: DGGITQSPKYLFRKEGQNVTLSCEQNLNHDAMYWYRQDPGQGLRLIYYSQIVNDFQKGDIAEGYSVSREKKESFPLTVTSAQKNPTAFYLCASSSTGVTEAFFGQGTRLTVV.

The chain joins TRBV18 to TRBJ1-3, with a possible D match to TRBD1 (5 bases). V was trimmed by 1 base and J by 1 base, leaving 17 bases between them. The CDR3 runs to 18 residues. Germline V lookup: CDR1 KGHSH, CDR2 LQKENI. This CDR3 reads CASSPLGDSSYSGNTIYF. As DNA, the CDR3 is TGTGCCAGCTCACCACTAGGAGACAGCTCTTATTCTGGAAACACCATATATTTT.

The chain employs TRBV2 and TRBJ2-7; 8 nucleotides agree with TRBD1. The CDR3 covers 14 residues. V gave up 4 bases and J gave up 0 bases; unmatched junction bases: 2. In germline, CDR1 is SNHLY, CDR2 FYNNEI. CDR3: CASSVGTGSYEQYF. The CDR3 DNA sequence: TGTGCCAGCAGTGTCGGGACAGGCTCCTACGAGCAGTACTTC.

The chain is built from TRBV5-1 and TRBJ2-7, with a possible D match to TRBD1 (6 bases). Germline V gives CDR1 SGHRS, CDR2 YFSETQ. Trimming removed 5 bases at V and 2 bases at J, with 14 bases between. The CDR3 contains 14 residues. The CDR3 region is CASSTGSPTYEQYF. The CDR3 nucleotides are TGCGCCAGCAGTACAGGGTCCCCAACCTACGAGCAGTACTTC.

This clone was seen a few times. The gene calls are TRBV2 and TRBJ2-6, with D unresolved. The V gene lost 7 bases and the J gene lost 1 base, with 8 bases spanning the gap. Germline V gene sequence: CDR1 SNHLY, CDR2 FYNNEI. The CDR3 sequence is 14 residues long. CDR3: CASKEESGANVLTF. The CDR3 DNA follows: TGTGCCAGCAAAGAGGAGTCTGGGGCCAACGTCCTGACTTTC.

The V gene is TRBV29-1, the J gene TRBJ2-7; 16 bases fit TRBD2. CDR1 and CDR2 from the germline V gene are SQVTM and ANQGSEA. The CDR3 sequence is 16 residues long. V gave up 4 bases and J gave up 5 bases; unmatched junction bases: 8. CDR3 in DNA: TGCAGCGTTGTGGGAGGGACTAGCGGGAGGGGGGACGAGCAGTACTTC. This translates into CSVVGGTSGRGDEQYF.

This sequence joins TRBV5-6 and TRBJ2-3, with TRBD2 matching over 7 bases. The CDR3 totals 15 residues. V lost 0 bases and J lost 6; bases outside the gene matches: 7. Germline V lookup: CDR1 SGHDT, CDR2 YYEEEE. CDR3 sequence: CASSLVASGTDTQYF. CDR3 nucleotide sequence: TGTGCCAGCAGCTTGGTGGCTAGCGGTACCGATACGCAGTATTTT.